This TCR beta chain was recovered during a study of OX40 agonist ivuxolimab in advanced cancers. Regarding the research as a whole: Ivuxolimab was an agonistic, fully human IgG2 monoclonal antibody directed against OX40 (CD134), a costimulatory receptor. Intravenous ivuxolimab was administered to patients every 2 weeks at six dose levels: 0.01, 0.1, 0.3, 1.5, 3 and 10 mg/kg. Of the 50 or so patients in dose escalation, around 19 had hepatocellular carcinoma, approximately 15 had melanoma, 9 had renal cell carcinoma and 9 had head and neck cancer. The dose-escalation cohort was about 83% male with a mean age of about 58 years, ranging from roughly 23 to 80. Prior anti-PD-1, anti-PD-L1 or anti-CTLA-4 therapy was permitted, and 40% of dose-escalation patients had received checkpoint inhibitors. Partial responses occurred in three dose-escalation patients, of whom one had hepatocellular carcinoma and two had cutaneous melanoma. The point of sequencing TCRbeta in the periphery was to test whether ivuxolimab changed TCR sequence diversity and drove clonal T-cell expansion. The monotherapy dose-escalation portion (N of about 50 patients) of the phase I ivuxolimab trial is reported in the paper.

The junction shows trimming of 3 bases on V and 1 base on J, plus 10 bases between the germline ends. From a lookup of the germline V gene, CDR1 and CDR2 are SGHRS and YFSETQ. The CDR3 contains 14 residues, cysteine and phenylalanine counted. Only the CDR3 part of the read is kept: 42 bases, read in frame from the first base. On this clone: Its antigen has not been determined. No clone much larger than this one lies a single base away; base qualities are absent.

Broad study findings and their caveats: Low levels of normalized T-cell clonal expansion were also seen in some patients who did not respond. Which antigens the clonally expanded peripheral T cells were specific for was not determined. After ivuxolimab, CD8+ T cells had more expanded clones than CD4+ T cells on average. At doses from 0.1 to 3.0 mg/kg, clonal expansion was seen in both CD4+ and CD8+ blood T cells between baseline and week 6. In the 0.1-3.0 mg/kg groups, partial responders had among the lowest normalized peripheral clonal expansion, particularly in CD8+ T cells.

The trial excluded patients who had a history of autoimmune disease or who were on systemic immunosuppression. Peripheral blood for TCR sequencing was collected from all dose cohorts at baseline, on cycle 4 day 1, and on cycle 7 day 1. The samples were taken from a phase I, first-in-human, multicenter, open-label dose-escalation trial of ivuxolimab. Adults with locally advanced or metastatic head and neck squamous cell, hepatocellular, melanoma or renal cell carcinoma were enrolled in the trial. Before TCR sequencing, CD4+ and CD8+ T cells were separately sorted from peripheral blood. For sequencing of the TCRbeta CDR3 region, genomic DNA was extracted from the sorted cells. The immunoSEQ Assay was used for sequencing of TCRbeta CDR3 regions. TCRdb stores this immuneACCESS table with in-frame sequences only. Part of the clones is absent; in the studies checked, under half of the shortfall reflects unresolved V genes, and no reason is known for the rest. The sample includes 85,000 to 100,000 clones, with more than 80% observed a single time. 0.2% to 0.25% of the sample rests with the top ten.

The source is an adult with an advanced solid tumor such as melanoma, head and neck, liver or kidney cancer. Sequences were derived from CD4+ or CD8+ T cells sorted from blood, sampled in a trial of the OX40 agonist ivuxolimab. The rearrangement joined TRBV5-1 to TRBJ2-5; TRBD1 is perhaps the D gene, given 6 matching bases. In nucleotides, the sequence is TGCGCCAGCAGCTCAGGACAGTTCCAAGAGACCCAGTACTTC. It encodes CASSSGQFQETQYF.